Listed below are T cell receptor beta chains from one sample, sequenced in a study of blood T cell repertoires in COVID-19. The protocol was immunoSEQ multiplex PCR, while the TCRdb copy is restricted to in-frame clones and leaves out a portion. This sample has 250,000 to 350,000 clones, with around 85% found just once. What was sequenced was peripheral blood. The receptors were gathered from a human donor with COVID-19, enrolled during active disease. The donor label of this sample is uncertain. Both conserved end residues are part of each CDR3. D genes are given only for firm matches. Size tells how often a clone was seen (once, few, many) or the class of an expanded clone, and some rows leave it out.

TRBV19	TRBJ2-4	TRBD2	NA	TGTGCCAGTAGTATAGAAAGCGGGAGGGCTACCGGGACCGTTTTTCTAGCCAAAAACATTCAGTACTTC	CASSIESGRATGTVFLAKNIQYF
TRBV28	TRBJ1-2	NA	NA	TGTGCCAGCAGGGGAACAGGGCACTATGGCTACACCTTC	CASRGTGHYGYTF
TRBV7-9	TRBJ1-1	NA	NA	TGTGCCAGCTGGCTAGTAGTAGGAGGGAACACTGAAGCTTTCTTT	CASWLVVGGNTEAFF
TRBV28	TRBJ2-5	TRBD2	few	TGTGCCAGCAGTTTATGGTCGGGACTAGCGGGATCATTGGTAGAAGAGACCCAGTACTTC	CASSLWSGLAGSLVEETQYF
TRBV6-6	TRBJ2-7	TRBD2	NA	TGTGCCAGCAGTCCGGAAGGTAATTTTGGACTAGCGGACTCCTACGAGCAGTACTTC	CASSPEGNFGLADSYEQYF
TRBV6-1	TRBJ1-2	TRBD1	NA	TGTGCCAGCAGTGATACTCAGGGGGCGAACTATGGCTACACCTTC	CASSDTQGANYGYTF
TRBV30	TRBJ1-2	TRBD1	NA	TGTGCCTGGAACCGACAGGGGGCTGGCTATGGCTACACCTTC	CAWNRQGAGYGYTF
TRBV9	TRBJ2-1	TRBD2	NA	TGTGCCAGCAGCATCGGGACTAGCGGGAGGAATGAGCAGTTCTTC	CASSIGTSGRNEQFF
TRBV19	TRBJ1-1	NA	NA	TGTGCCAGTTCCAGGGATAGCACTGAAGCTTTCTTT	CASSRDSTEAFF
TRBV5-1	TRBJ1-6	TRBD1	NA	TGCGCCAGCAGCCCGTCCTTAGAGACAGGGGGTTTTGGGACTTCACCCCTCCACTTT	CASSPSLETGGFGTSPLHF
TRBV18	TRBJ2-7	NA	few	TGTGCCAGCTCACCGAGCGGCCAAGCCTACGAGCAGTACTTC	CASSPSGQAYEQYF
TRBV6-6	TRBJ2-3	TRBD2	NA	TGTGCCAGCAGCGGGGTGGGAGGGCCCACAGATACGCAGTATTTT	CASSGVGGPTDTQYF
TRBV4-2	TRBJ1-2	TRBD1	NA	TGTGCCAGCAGCCAAGAAGGGCCCGACAGGGAAGGGGGCTACACCTTC	CASSQEGPDREGGYTF
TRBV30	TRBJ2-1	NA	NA	TGTGCCTTGACTAATACGGCGATGAATGAGCAGTTCTTC	CALTNTAMNEQFF
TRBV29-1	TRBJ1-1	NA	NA	TGCAGCGTTGATGTGGGGCAGAACACTGAAGCTTTCTTT	CSVDVGQNTEAFF
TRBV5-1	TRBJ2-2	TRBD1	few	TGCGCCAGCAGCTTACAGGGGGGCACCGGGGAGCTGTTTTTT	CASSLQGGTGELFF
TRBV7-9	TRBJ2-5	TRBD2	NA	TGTGCCAGCAGCTTAGAGGCGGGAGACCAAGAGACCCAGTACTTC	CASSLEAGDQETQYF
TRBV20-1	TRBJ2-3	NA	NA	TGCAGTGCTAGTAGCCTACGGGGAATCACAGATACGCAGTATTTT	CSASSLRGITDTQYF
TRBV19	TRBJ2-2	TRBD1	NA	TGTGCCAGTAGCCAACCGCGGGACAGGTTCTCCACCGGGGAGCTGTTTTTT	CASSQPRDRFSTGELFF
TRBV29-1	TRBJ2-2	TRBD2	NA	TGCAGCGTTGCACCCGGGACTAGCGGCACCGGGGAGCTGTTTTTT	CSVAPGTSGTGELFF
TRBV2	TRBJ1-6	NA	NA	TGTGCCAGCAGTGATTTGGGCAGCGGTTATAATTCACCCCTCCACTTT	CASSDLGSGYNSPLHF
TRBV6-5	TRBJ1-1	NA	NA	TGTGCCAGCAGCCACTTTATGAACCCTGAAGCTTTCTTT	CASSHFMNPEAFF
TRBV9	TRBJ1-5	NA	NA	TGTGCCAGCAGCGTGGACAATCGCAATCAGCCCCAGCATTTT	CASSVDNRNQPQHF
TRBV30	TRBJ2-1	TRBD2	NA	TGTGCCTGGAGGGGACTAGCGGGAGTTCAAAATGAGCAGTTCTTC	CAWRGLAGVQNEQFF
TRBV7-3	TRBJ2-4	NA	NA	TGTGCCAGCAGCTTAACTGGCCAGGGGAACATTCAGTACTTC	CASSLTGQGNIQYF
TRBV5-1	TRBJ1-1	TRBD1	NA	TGCGCCAGCAGCATAAGACAGGGCGGCAACACTGAAGCTTTCTTT	CASSIRQGGNTEAFF
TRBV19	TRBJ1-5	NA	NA	TGTGCCAGTGAGGGGACGGGGCCCGGGGGACAGCCCCAGCATTTT	CASEGTGPGGQPQHF
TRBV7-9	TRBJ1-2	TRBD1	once	TGTGCCAGCAGCCGGGACAGGGGAGTTTATGGCTACACCTTC	CASSRDRGVYGYTF
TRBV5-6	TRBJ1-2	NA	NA	TGTGCCAGCAGCTTTGGGTCGGCCGGGGTCTATGGCTACACCTTC	CASSFGSAGVYGYTF
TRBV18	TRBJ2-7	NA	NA	TGTGCCAGCTCTCCCGCGGGACACGAGCAGTACTTC	CASSPAGHEQYF
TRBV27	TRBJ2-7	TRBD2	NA	TGTGCCGGACTAGCGGGAGGCTACGAGCAGTACTTC	CAGLAGGYEQYF
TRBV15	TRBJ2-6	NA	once	TGTGCCACCAGCAGCGGGTGGATATCTGGGGCCAACGTCCTGACTTTC	CATSSGWISGANVLTF
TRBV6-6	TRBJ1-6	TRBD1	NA	TGTGCCAGCAGGGAGGGACAGGGGAATTCACCCCTCCACTTT	CASREGQGNSPLHF
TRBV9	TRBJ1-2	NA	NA	TGTGCCAGCAGCGTAGTACAGGGTTCCTATGGCTACACCTTC	CASSVVQGSYGYTF
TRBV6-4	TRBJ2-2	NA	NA	TGTGCCAGCAGTGACTCTTCCCGGGGCACCGGGGAGCTGTTTTTT	CASSDSSRGTGELFF
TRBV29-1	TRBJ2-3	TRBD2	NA	TGCAGCGCCCCCGGGACTAGCGGGGCGTACACAGATACGCAGTATTTT	CSAPGTSGAYTDTQYF
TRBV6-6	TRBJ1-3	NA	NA	TGTGCCAGCACCTGGACAGTCTCTGGAAACACCATATATTTT	CASTWTVSGNTIYF
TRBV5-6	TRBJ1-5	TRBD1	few	TGTGCCAGCAGCCAGGGACAGGGTTATTTCCAGCCCCAGCATTTT	CASSQGQGYFQPQHF
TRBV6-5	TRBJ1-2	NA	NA	TGTGCCAGCAGGGACACTAACTATGGCTACACCTTC	CASRDTNYGYTF
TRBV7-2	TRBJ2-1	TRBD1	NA	TGTGCCAGCAGCTCCGCCACCTGGGGACAGGGCGACAATGAGCAGTTCTTC	CASSSATWGQGDNEQFF
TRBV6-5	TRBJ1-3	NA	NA	TGTGCCAGCACCTTGAGGGATGGCAGAGGAAACACCATATATTTT	CASTLRDGRGNTIYF
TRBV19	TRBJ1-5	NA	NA	TGTGCCAGTAGCGAGCAGAGGGTAACCTCCCTACGCTATCTCAATCAGCCCCAGCATTTT	CASSEQRVTSLRYLNQPQHF
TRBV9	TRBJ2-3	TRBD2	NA	TGTGCCAGCAGCGTTAGAGCGGGAGTGGAAGATACGCAGTATTTT	CASSVRAGVEDTQYF
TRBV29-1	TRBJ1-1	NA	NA	TGCAGCGTCCGCAGGGCTGAGAACACTGAAGCTTTCTTT	CSVRRAENTEAFF
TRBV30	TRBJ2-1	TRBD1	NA	TGTGCCTGGAATTTGGCCCCCGGGACAGGCTACAATGAGCAGTTCTTC	CAWNLAPGTGYNEQFF
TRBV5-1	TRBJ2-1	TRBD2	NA	TGCGCCAGCAGCTCGGGACTAGCGGCTGACAATGAGCAGTTCTTC	CASSSGLAADNEQFF
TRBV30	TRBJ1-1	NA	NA	TGTGCCTGGACCTATGGTAGGAACACTGAAGCTTTCTTT	CAWTYGRNTEAFF
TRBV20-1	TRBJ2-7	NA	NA	TGCAGTGCCAGTCAGTACGAGCAGTACTTC	CSASQYEQYF
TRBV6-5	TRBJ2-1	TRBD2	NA	TGTGCCAGCAGTTATCTAGCGGGAGGGCCTAATAATGAGCAGTTCTTC	CASSYLAGGPNNEQFF
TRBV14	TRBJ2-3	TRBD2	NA	TGTGCCAGCAGCCAAGATCTAGCGGTGACAGATACGCAGTATTTT	CASSQDLAVTDTQYF
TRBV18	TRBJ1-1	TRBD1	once	TGTGCCAGCTCACCACGGACAGGGGGCGACTCTGAAGCTTTCTTT	CASSPRTGGDSEAFF
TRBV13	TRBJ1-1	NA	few	TGTGCCAGCAGCTTATCCAGGGACACTGAAGCTTTCTTT	CASSLSRDTEAFF
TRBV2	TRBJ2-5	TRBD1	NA	TGTGCCAGCAGTGAAGAACAGGGGGCAGGGGAGACCCAGTACTTC	CASSEEQGAGETQYF
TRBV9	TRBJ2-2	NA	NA	TGTGCCAGCAGCGCGGTCCCCCTCACCGGGGAGCTGTTTTTT	CASSAVPLTGELFF
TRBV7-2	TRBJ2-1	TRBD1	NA	TGTGCCAGCAGCCGGACAGGGGAGGGTAATGAGCAGTTCTTC	CASSRTGEGNEQFF
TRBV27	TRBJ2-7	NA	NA	TGTGCCAGCAGTTCCGTCCTAGGGGCCGAGCAGTACTTC	CASSSVLGAEQYF
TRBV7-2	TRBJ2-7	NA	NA	TGTGCCAGCAGCTCTCAAATAGTCCCGTTCGAGCAGTACTTC	CASSSQIVPFEQYF
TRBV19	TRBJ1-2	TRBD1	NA	TGTGCCAGTAGTACGCGCACAGGGGCGGGGCACTATGGCTACACCTTC	CASSTRTGAGHYGYTF
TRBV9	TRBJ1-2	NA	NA	TGTGCCAGCAGCCCCCGTAAGGGGGGGTATAACTATGGCTACACCTTC	CASSPRKGGYNYGYTF